The 27 T cell receptor beta chains below all came from one sample that was sequenced in a study of blood T cell repertoires in COVID-19. TCRdb's table, derived via immunoSEQ multiplex PCR, lists solely in-frame clones and lacks some. The profile covers under 200,000 clones, with 80% appearing a single time and 3% to 4% taken by the ten largest. Source material: PBMCs or T cells enriched from blood (not recorded which). All receptors derive from an older woman who had recovered from COVID-19.

The rearrangement joins TRBV6-4 to TRBJ2-1; the D gene is possibly TRBD1 (6 bases). Germline loops: CDR1 MRHNA, CDR2 SNTAGT. There are 15 residues in the CDR3. The V end lost 0 bases, the J end lost 6 bases, and 12 bases lay between the germline ends. CDR3 DNA: TGTGCCAGCAGTGACTCATATACAGGGCGCAATGAGCAGTTCTTC. It translates to CASSDSYTGRNEQFF.

This chain uses TRBV5-1 with TRBJ2-3, with D tentatively TRBD1 (5 bases). Germline CDR1 and CDR2: SGHRS and YFSETQ. This CDR3 is built from 21 residues. The V end lost 0 bases, the J end lost 4 bases, and 30 bases lay between the germline ends. The CDR3 DNA reads as TGCGCCAGCAGCTTGGGAACGGGCAGGGTGAACCGGCGAGGTGTAGCAGATACGCAGTATTTT. It specifies CASSLGTGRVNRRGVADTQYF.

The chain employs TRBV6-5 and TRBJ1-1; no clear D. The CDR3 covers 14 residues. Trimming removed 0 bases at V and 1 base at J, with 6 bases between. Germline values: CDR1 MNHEY, CDR2 SVGAGI. The DNA of the CDR3 is TGTGCCAGCAGTTACTCTCCGAGGAACACTGAAGCTTTCTTT. Its protein product is CASSYSPRNTEAFF.

This clone was seen only once. The J gene is TRBJ1-1, the V gene TRBV4-2; 8 positions match TRBD1. Germline values: CDR1 LGHNA, CDR2 YNFKEQ. Germline trimming cut 1 base from V and 8 bases from J; bases unmatched to any gene: 0. CDR3 length: 12 amino acids. This CDR3 reads CASSQGTGEAFF. CDR3 nucleotides: TGTGCCAGCAGCCAAGGGACAGGGGAAGCTTTCTTT.

This rearrangement joins TRBV5-1 to TRBJ2-5; 9 nucleotides align to TRBD2. Trimming at V came to 5 bases and at J to 5 bases, leaving 4 bases not matched to a gene. The CDR3 is 13 amino acids. Germline CDR1 and CDR2: SGHRS and YFSETQ. The CDR3 DNA reads TGCGCCAGCAGTGTTAGCGGGGGTGAGACCCAGTACTTC. It translates to CASSVSGGETQYF.

The chain links TRBV14 to TRBJ2-1, with D possibly matching TRBD1 (6 bases). The germline V gene has CDR1 SGHDN and CDR2 FVKESK. This CDR3 contains 17 residues. V dropped 0 bases and J dropped 2 bases, with 14 bases sitting between them. CDR3 nucleotides: TGTGCCAGCAGCCAAGAGGGGTACAGGGCCGCCTACAATGAGCAGTTCTTC. Protein product: CASSQEGYRAAYNEQFF.

This clone was recorded only once. This chain connects TRBV24-1 to TRBJ2-7, with 7 bases fitting TRBD1. Germline-derived CDR1 and CDR2 are KGHDR and SFDVKD. The CDR3 contains 13 residues. Trimming removed 3 bases from V and 3 bases from J; junction bases left unmatched: 1. The CDR3 DNA reads TGTGCCACCAGTGATACAGGGGTCTACGAGCAGTACTTC. It codes for CATSDTGVYEQYF.

CDR3 protein: CASSLEAVTGNGYTF. The CDR3 region has the DNA TGCGCCAGCAGCTTGGAAGCCGTGACAGGGAATGGCTACACCTTC. The chain uses TRBV5-1 and TRBJ1-2, with 7 bases lining up with TRBD1. Germline V gene lookup returns CDR1 SGHRS and CDR2 YFSETQ. There are 15 residues in the CDR3. Losses at the gene ends were 0 bases for V and 6 bases for J; bases not matched to a gene: 8.

CDR3 loop: CASTPFSQKLNTEAFF. CDR3 DNA: TGTGCCAGCACCCCTTTTAGTCAAAAACTAAACACTGAAGCTTTCTTT. The J gene is TRBJ1-1, the V gene TRBV2; D is unclear. CDR1 is SNHLY and CDR2 is FYNNEI in the germline V gene. Trimming pared 7 bases from V and 2 bases from J, leaving 20 bases between. This CDR3 is 16 amino acids long.

This rearrangement joins TRBV27 to TRBJ1-5, with 7 bases matching TRBD1. V lost 6 bases, J lost 2 bases, and 7 bases stayed unmatched. Germline V gene sequence: CDR1 MNHEY, CDR2 SMNVEV (reference sequence). The CDR3 runs to 15 residues. The CDR3 spells CASSLTGNGNQPQHF. CDR3 bases: TGTGCCAGCAGCCTGACAGGGAATGGCAATCAGCCCCAGCATTTT.

This sequence joins TRBV3-1 (or the pseudogene TRBV3-2) and TRBJ2-4, with 9 bases that match TRBD2. Germline-derived CDR1 and CDR2 are LGHDT and YNNKEL (reference sequence). The V segment lost 5 bases and the J segment 1 base; nucleotides outside the gene matches: 9. The CDR3 has 17 residues. CDR3 region: CASSYTQRGVAKNIQYF. CDR3 in DNA: TGTGCCAGCAGCTATACCCAGCGGGGGGTGGCCAAAAACATTCAGTACTTC.

This clone has only a few counts. The rearrangement joins TRBV5-4 to TRBJ1-1; the match to TRBD1 covers 12 bases. CDR1 and CDR2 from the germline V gene are SGHNT and YYREEE (reference sequence). The V segment lost 10 bases and the J segment 2 bases; nucleotides outside the gene matches: 15. The CDR3 totals 17 residues. The CDR3, as DNA: TGTGCCGGATTGACGGGACAGGGGGCAAGAGGAAACACTGAAGCTTTCTTT. It specifies CAGLTGQGARGNTEAFF.

The genes are TRBV5-1 and TRBJ2-3, with TRBD1 identical over 8 bases. V shed 3 bases and J 5 bases; nucleotides not matched to a gene: 5. This CDR3 comprises 14 residues. Germline CDR1 SGHRS, CDR2 YFSETQ. The CDR3 nucleotides are TGCGCCAGCAGCTCGGACAGGGACGGAGATACGCAGTATTTT. Translated: CASSSDRDGDTQYF.

This clone was seen a few times. The chain links TRBV7-6 to TRBJ2-7, with 7 bases identical to TRBD1. The CDR3 is made up of 13 amino acids. V shed 1 base and J 6 bases; nucleotides not matched to a gene: 3. Germline CDR1 and CDR2: SGHVS and FNYEAQ. Written as DNA, the CDR3 is TGTGCCAGCAGCTTAGGACAGGGTGGCGAGCAGTACTTC. The encoded protein is CASSLGQGGEQYF.

The chain couples TRBV5-1 to TRBJ2-5; D is unresolved. Germline V lookup: CDR1 SGHRS, CDR2 YFSETQ. The ends were cut back, 0 bases at V and 5 bases at J, with 11 bases in the middle. This CDR3 is 14 amino acids long. In DNA form, the CDR3 reads TGCGCCAGCAGCTTGGTAGTGGAGCCGGAGACCCAGTACTTC. This sequence encodes CASSLVVEPETQYF.

The rearrangement links TRBV14 to TRBJ1-3, with D possibly TRBD1 on 6 matching bases. Germline loops: CDR1 SGHDN, CDR2 FVKESK. The CDR3 runs to 15 residues. Trimming removed 0 bases from V and 9 bases from J, with 15 bases in between. The CDR3 is CASSQDWYRDGTIYF. The CDR3, as DNA: TGTGCCAGCAGCCAAGATTGGTACAGGGACGGCACCATATATTTT.

This chain connects TRBV6-1 to TRBJ1-1; D gene unclear. Germline-derived CDR1 and CDR2 are MNHNS and SASEGT. The CDR3 has 14 residues. With 1 base removed from V and 0 bases from J, the gap between germline ends came to 6 bases. CDR3 sequence: CASSEDTVNTEAFF. CDR3 coding DNA: TGTGCCAGCAGTGAAGATACGGTGAACACTGAAGCTTTCTTT.

The rearrangement joins TRBV24-1 to TRBJ2-3; D unclear. The CDR3 consists of 13 residues. V was clipped by 3 bases and J by 2 bases, with 5 bases between them. From germline, CDR1 is KGHDR and CDR2 SFDVKD. The CDR3 is CATSDPNTDTQYF. DNA for the CDR3: TGTGCCACCAGTGATCCCAACACAGATACGCAGTATTTT.

This chain connects TRBV7-9 to TRBJ2-5, with a weak D call TRBD2 (6 bases). Germline loops: CDR1 SEHNR, CDR2 FQNEAQ (reference sequence). Trimming took 0 bases from V and 1 from J, leaving 15 bases between them. This CDR3 has 17 residues. CDR3 protein: CASSLATDLGLQETQYF. As DNA, the CDR3 is TGTGCCAGCAGCTTAGCGACAGACCTGGGACTCCAAGAGACCCAGTACTTC.

This clone was recorded once. The V call is TRBV12-3 or TRBV12-4, the J call TRBJ1-1; D may be TRBD1 (5 bases). V lost 6 bases and J 6 bases, leaving 11 bases between the germline ends. The CDR3 is 12 amino acids. This chain's CDR3 is CASSWGRAEAFF. The CDR3 nucleotides read TGTGCCAGCAGCTGGGGGAGGGCTGAAGCTTTCTTT.

The chain employs TRBV18 and TRBJ1-2; D is unresolved. Germline CDR1 and CDR2: KGHSH and LQKENI. Trimming stripped 5 bases from V and 4 bases from J, with 14 bases between. The CDR3 loop spans 14 amino acids. CDR3 protein: CASSSASDPYGYTF. In DNA form, the CDR3 reads TGTGCCAGCTCATCGGCCAGCGACCCCTATGGCTACACCTTC.

The chain uses TRBV18 and TRBJ2-7; the D gene is possibly TRBD1 (6 bases). Germline CDR1 is KGHSH and CDR2 is LQKENI. V was trimmed by 4 bases and J by 4 bases, leaving 11 bases between them. This CDR3 spans 13 amino acids. The CDR3 DNA reads as TGTGCCAGCTCACTAAACAGGGTTTACGAGCAGTACTTC. This encodes CASSLNRVYEQYF.

The chain recombines TRBV6-2 or TRBV6-3 with TRBJ2-7; 8 positions match TRBD1. After removal of 0 bases from V and 2 bases from J, the junction contained 6 bases not matched to a gene. CDR1 MNHEY and CDR2 SVGEGT come from the germline V gene. The CDR3 consists of 16 residues. The CDR3 sequence is CASSYSGQGYTYEQYF. For the CDR3, the DNA is TGTGCCAGCAGTTACTCAGGACAGGGTTACACCTACGAGCAGTACTTC.

A note on this clone: This specimen includes other DNA sequences encoding the same CDR3. J is TRBJ1-5 and V is TRBV5-1, with D uncertain. Per germline, CDR1 SGHRS and CDR2 YFSETQ. This CDR3 region has 13 residues. The V end lost 0 bases, the J end lost 4 bases, and 5 bases lay between the germline ends. The CDR3 coding sequence is TGCGCCAGCAGCTTGGCGGGAAATCAGCCCCAGCATTTT. It encodes CASSLAGNQPQHF.

This clone was counted once. The gene calls are TRBV7-7 and TRBJ2-5; 7 bases fit TRBD2. In germline, CDR1 is SSHAT, CDR2 FNYEAQ (reference sequence). This CDR3 is built from 16 residues. J gave up 4 bases and V 5 bases, and 13 bases lay outside the gene matches. CDR3 DNA: TGTGCCAGCAGCCCAACATTTACAGCGGGGCTAGAGACCCAGTACTTC. Its translation: CASSPTFTAGLETQYF.

This clone was picked up one time. The CDR3 nucleotides read TGCGCCAGCAGCCAGGGGGGGGCGGCTGAAGCTTTCTTT. Translated, it gives CASSQGGAAEAFF. This sequence joins TRBV4-1 and TRBJ1-1, with D perhaps TRBD1 (6 bases). Germline V gene data show CDR1 as MGHRA and CDR2 as YSYEKL. The V gene lost 3 bases and the J gene lost 6 bases, with 11 bases spanning the gap. This CDR3 contains 13 residues.

This chain uses TRBV5-1 with TRBJ1-4; D possibly corresponds to TRBD1 (5 bases). The CDR3 has 16 amino acids. Germline loops: CDR1 SGHRS, CDR2 YFSETQ. Trimming took 0 bases from V and 5 from J, leaving 14 bases between them. The CDR3 spells CASSLAIDRENEKLFF. Written as DNA, the CDR3 is TGCGCCAGCAGCTTGGCCATTGACAGAGAGAATGAAAAACTGTTTTTT. Variable domain in full (rest from reference TRBV5-1 and TRBJ1-4): KAGVTQTPRYLIKTRGQQVTLSCSPISGHRSVSWYQQTPGQGLQFLFEYFSETQRNKGNFPGRFSGRQFSNSRSEMNVSTLELGDSALYLCASSLAIDRENEKLFFGSGTQLSVL.